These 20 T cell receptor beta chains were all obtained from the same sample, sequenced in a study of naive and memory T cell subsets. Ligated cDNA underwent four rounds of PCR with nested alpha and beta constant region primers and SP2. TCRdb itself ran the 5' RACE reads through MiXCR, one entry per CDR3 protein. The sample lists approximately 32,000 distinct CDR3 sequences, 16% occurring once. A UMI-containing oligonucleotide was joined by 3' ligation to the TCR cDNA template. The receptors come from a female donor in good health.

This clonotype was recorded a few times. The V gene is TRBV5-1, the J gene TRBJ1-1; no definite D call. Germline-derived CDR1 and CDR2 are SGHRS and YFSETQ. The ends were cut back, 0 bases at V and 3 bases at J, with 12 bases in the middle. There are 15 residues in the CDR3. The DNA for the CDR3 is TGCGCCAGCAGCTTGGTTGTAGGATCTGACACTGAAGCTTTCTTT. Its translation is CASSLVVGSDTEAFF.

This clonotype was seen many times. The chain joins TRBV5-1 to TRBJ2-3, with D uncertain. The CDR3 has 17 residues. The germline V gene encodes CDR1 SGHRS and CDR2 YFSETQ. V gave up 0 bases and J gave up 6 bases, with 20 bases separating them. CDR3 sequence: CASSLGTTHYLGDTQYF. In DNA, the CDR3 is TGCGCCAGCAGCTTGGGTACTACCCATTACCTTGGGGATACGCAGTATTTT. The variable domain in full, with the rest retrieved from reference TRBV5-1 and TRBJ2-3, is KAGVTQTPRYLIKTRGQQVTLSCSPISGHRSVSWYQQTPGQGLQFLFEYFSETQRNKGNFPGRFSGRQFSNSRSEMNVSTLELGDSALYLCASSLGTTHYLGDTQYFGPGTRLTVL.

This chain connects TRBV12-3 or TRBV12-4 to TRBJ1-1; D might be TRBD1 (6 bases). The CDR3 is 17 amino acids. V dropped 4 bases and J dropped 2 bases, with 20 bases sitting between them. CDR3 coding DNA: TGTGCCAGCAGTTCCTATCTTGACAGGATAGTCAACACTGAAGCTTTCTTT. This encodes CASSSYLDRIVNTEAFF.

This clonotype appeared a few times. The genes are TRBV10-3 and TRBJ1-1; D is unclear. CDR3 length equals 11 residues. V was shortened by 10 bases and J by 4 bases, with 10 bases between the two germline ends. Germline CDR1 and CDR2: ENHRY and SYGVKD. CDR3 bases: TGTGCCACCACCGGAGTCACTGAAGCTTTCTTT. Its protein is CATTGVTEAFF.

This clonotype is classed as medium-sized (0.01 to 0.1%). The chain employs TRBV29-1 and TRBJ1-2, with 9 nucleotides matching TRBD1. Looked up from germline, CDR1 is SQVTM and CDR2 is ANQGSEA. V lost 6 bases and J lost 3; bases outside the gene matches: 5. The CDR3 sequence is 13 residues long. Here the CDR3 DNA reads TGCAGCGTCACAGGGGGCGCTGACTATGGCTACACCTTC. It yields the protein CSVTGGADYGYTF.

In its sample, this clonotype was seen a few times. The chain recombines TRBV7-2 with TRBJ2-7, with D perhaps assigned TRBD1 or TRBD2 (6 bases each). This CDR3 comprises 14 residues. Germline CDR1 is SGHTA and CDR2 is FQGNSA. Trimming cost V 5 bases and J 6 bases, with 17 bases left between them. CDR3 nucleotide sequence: TGTGCCAGCAGCAAGGCGGCCAAGGGGGGCGAGCAGTACTTC. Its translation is CASSKAAKGGEQYF. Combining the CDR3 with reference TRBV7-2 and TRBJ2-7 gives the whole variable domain GAGVSQSPSNKVTEKGKDVELRCDPISGHTALYWYRQSLGQGLEFLIYFQGNSAPDKSGLPSDRFSAERTGGSVSTLTIQRTQQEDSAVYLCASSKAAKGGEQYFGPGTRLTVT.

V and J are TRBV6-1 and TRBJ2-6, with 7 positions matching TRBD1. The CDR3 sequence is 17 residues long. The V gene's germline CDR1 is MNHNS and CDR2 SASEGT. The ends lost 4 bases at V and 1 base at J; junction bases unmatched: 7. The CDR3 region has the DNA TGTGCCAGCAGTGCCCTGACAGGGCCATCTGGGGCCAACGTCCTGACTTTC. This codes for CASSALTGPSGANVLTF.

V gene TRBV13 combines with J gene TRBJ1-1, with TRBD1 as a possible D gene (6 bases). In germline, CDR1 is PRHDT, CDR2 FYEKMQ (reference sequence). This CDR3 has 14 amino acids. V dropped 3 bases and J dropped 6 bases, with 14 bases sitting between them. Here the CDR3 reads CASSLAGAGAEAFF. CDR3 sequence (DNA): TGTGCCAGCAGCTTGGCAGGGGCCGGGGCTGAAGCTTTCTTT. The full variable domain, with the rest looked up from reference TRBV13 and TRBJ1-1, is AAGVIQSPRHLIKEKRETATLKCYPIPRHDTVYWYQQGPGQDPQFLISFYEKMQSDKGSIPDRFSAQQFSDYHSELNMSSLELGDSALYFCASSLAGAGAEAFFGQGTRLTVV.

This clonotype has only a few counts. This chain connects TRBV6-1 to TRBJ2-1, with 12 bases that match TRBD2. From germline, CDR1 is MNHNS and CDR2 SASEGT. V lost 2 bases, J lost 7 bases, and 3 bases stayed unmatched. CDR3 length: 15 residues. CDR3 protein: CASSELAGGPNEQFF. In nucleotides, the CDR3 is TGTGCCAGCAGTGAACTAGCGGGGGGGCCAAATGAGCAGTTCTTC.

CDR3 region: CASSLQGASVEQYF. DNA for the CDR3: TGTGCCAGCAGCTTACAGGGGGCATCAGTAGAGCAGTACTTC. The chain recombines TRBV11-2 with TRBJ2-7; 8 bases fit TRBD1. Germline CDR1 is SGHAT and CDR2 is FQNNGV. V trimming: 2 bases; J trimming: 7 bases; junction bases outside the gene matches: 7. This CDR3 has 14 residues.

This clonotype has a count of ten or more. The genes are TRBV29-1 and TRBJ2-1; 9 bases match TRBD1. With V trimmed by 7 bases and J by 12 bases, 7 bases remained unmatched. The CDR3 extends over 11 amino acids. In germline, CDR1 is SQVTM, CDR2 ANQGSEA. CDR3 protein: CSAETGGRQFF. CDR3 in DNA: TGCAGCGCCGAGACAGGGGGAAGGCAGTTCTTC.

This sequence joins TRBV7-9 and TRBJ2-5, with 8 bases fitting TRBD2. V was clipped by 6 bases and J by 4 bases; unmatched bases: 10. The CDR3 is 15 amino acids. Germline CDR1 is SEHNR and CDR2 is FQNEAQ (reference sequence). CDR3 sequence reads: CASSPEGLVGETQYF. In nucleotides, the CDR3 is TGTGCCAGCAGTCCAGAGGGACTAGTAGGAGAGACCCAGTACTTC.

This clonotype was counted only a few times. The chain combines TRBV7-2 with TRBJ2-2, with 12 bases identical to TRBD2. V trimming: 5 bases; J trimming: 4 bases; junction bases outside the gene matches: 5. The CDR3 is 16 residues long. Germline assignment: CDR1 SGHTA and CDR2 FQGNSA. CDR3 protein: CASSIWTSGATGELFF. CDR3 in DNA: TGTGCCAGCAGCATTTGGACTAGCGGGGCCACCGGGGAGCTGTTTTTT.

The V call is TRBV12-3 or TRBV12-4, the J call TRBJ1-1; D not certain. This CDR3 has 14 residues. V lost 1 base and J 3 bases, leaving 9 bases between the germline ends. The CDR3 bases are TGTGCCAGCAGTTTAGAGGGAATTCACACTGAAGCTTTCTTT. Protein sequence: CASSLEGIHTEAFF.

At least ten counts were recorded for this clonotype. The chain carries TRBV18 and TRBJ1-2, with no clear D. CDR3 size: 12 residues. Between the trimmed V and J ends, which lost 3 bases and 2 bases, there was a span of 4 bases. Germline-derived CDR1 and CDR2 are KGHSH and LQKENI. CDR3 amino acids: CASSPGNYGYTF. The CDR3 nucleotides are TGTGCCAGCTCACCGGGGAACTATGGCTACACCTTC. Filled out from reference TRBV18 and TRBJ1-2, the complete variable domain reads NAGVMQNPRHLVRRRGQEARLRCSPMKGHSHVYWYRQLPEEGLKFMVYLQKENIIDESGMPKERFSAEFPKEGPSILRIQQVVRGDSAAYFCASSPGNYGYTFGSGTRLTVV.

The CDR3 loop is CASSPPRTGGSLYNEQFF. In DNA, the CDR3 is TGTGCCAGCTCACCACCGAGGACAGGGGGCTCTCTCTACAATGAGCAGTTCTTC. The chain employs TRBV18 and TRBJ2-1; 11 positions match TRBD1. Germline V gene data show CDR1 as KGHSH and CDR2 as LQKENI. The CDR3 runs 18 residues. Unmatched junction bases numbered 7, after V lost 0 bases and J lost 3 bases.

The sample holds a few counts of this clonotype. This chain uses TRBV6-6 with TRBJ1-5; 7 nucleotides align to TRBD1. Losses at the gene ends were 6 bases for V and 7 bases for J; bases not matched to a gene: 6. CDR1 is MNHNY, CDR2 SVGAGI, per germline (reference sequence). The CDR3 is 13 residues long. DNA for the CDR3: TGTGCCAGCAGCTCAAGACAGGGCCAGCCCCAGCATTTT. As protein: CASSSRQGQPQHF.

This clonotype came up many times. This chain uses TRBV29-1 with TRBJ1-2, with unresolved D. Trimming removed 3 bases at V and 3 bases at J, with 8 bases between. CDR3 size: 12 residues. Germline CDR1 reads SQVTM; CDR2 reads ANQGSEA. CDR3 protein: CSVEEADYGYTF. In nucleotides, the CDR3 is TGCAGCGTTGAGGAGGCGGACTATGGCTACACCTTC.

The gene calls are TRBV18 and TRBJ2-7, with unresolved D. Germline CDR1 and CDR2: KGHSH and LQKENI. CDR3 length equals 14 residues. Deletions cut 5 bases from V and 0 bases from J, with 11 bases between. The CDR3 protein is CASSSGRASYEQYF. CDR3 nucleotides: TGTGCCAGCTCATCAGGACGGGCCTCCTACGAGCAGTACTTC.

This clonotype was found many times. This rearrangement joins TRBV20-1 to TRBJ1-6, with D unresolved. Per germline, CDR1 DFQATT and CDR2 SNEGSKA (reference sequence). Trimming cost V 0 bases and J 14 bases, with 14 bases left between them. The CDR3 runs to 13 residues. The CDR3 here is CSARDRQAPTLHF. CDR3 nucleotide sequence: TGCAGTGCTAGAGATCGGCAGGCTCCAACCCTCCACTTT.